The T cell receptor beta chain under discussion was sequenced for a study of blood T cells in healthy people across ages. Overall study findings and caveats: The study found more naive CD4+ cells and higher diversity in long-lived than aged donors.

This clonotype was seen at least ten times. What it binds is unknown. A second about 7 to 12 cycle PCR used barcoded and J-beta primers. TCRdb re-called the 5' RACE reads with MiXCR, one entry per CDR3 protein. The table lists about 690,000 distinct CDR3 sequences, roughly 43% of them singletons, with about 30% in the top ten. The CDR3 totals 16 residues. V shed 3 bases, J shed 5 bases, and the junction held 7 bases outside the gene matches. Germline lookup yields CDR1 LGHNA and CDR2 YSLEER. The people who gave samples were healthy Caucasians from Russia, aged about 6 to 100. Each donor's blood draw was approximately 10 milliliters of peripheral blood.

The receptor was isolated from a man older than 75 in good health. The V and J genes are TRBV4-3 and TRBJ1-6; TRBD1 aligns across 7 bases. Sequenced material: blood. The CDR3 reads CASSQVGTADNSPLHF. DNA of the CDR3: TGCGCCAGCAGCCAGGTTGGGACAGCAGATAATTCACCCCTCCACTTT.